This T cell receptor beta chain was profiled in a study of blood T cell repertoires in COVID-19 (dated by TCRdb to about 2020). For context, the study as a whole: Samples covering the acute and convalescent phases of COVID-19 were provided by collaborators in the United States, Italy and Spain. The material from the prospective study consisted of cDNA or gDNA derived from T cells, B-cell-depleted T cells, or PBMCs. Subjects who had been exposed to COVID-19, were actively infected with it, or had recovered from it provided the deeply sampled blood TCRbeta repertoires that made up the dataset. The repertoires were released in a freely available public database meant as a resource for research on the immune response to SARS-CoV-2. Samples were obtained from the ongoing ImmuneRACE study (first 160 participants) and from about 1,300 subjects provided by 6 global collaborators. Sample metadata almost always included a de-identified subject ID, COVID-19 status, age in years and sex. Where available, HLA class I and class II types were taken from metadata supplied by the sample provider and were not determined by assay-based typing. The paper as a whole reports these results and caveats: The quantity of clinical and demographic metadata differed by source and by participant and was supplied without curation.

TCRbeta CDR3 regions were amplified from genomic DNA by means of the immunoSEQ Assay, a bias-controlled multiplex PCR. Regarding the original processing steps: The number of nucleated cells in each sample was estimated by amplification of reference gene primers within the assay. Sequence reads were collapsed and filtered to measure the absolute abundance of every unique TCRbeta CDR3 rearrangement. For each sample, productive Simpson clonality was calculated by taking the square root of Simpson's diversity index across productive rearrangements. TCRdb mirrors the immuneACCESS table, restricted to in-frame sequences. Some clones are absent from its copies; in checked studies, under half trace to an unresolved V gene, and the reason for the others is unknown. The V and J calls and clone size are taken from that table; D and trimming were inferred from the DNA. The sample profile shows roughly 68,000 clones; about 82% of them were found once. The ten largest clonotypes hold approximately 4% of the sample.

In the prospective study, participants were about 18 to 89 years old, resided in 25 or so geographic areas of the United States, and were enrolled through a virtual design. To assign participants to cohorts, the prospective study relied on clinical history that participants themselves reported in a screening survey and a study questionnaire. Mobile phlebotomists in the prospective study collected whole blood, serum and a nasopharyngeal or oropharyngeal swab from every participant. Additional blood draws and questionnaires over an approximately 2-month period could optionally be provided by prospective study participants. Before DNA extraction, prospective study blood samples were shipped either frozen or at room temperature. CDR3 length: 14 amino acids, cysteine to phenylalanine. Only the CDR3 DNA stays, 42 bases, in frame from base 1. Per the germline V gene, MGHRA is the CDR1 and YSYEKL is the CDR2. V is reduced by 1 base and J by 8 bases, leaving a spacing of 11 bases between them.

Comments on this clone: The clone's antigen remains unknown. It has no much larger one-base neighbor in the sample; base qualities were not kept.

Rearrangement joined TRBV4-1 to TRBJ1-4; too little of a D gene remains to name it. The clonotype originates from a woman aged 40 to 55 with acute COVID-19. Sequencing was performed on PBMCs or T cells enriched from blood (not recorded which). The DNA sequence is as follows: TGCGCCAGCAGCCAAGCCCCCGGCGGCGAAAAACTGTTTTTT. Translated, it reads CASSQAPGGEKLFF.